The clone carrying this T cell receptor beta chain was detected a few times. What it recognizes is unknown. These data come from a study of T-cell memory formation after mild COVID-19. Notes on the study in general: SARS-CoV-2 specificity of second-wave clones peaking day 37 was unconfirmed.

CDR3 length equals 15 residues. Germline trimming cut 5 bases from V and 3 bases from J; bases unmatched to any gene: 6. CDR1 LNHDA and CDR2 SQIVND come from the germline V gene (reference sequence). TCRdb passed the 5' RACE reads through MiXCR, listing each CDR3 protein once. The table lists 150,000 to 200,000 distinct CDR3 sequences, around 10% of them singletons. The V call is TRBV19, the J call TRBJ2-1, with 8 nucleotides matching TRBD2. The source of this sequence is a young man who had mild COVID-19 (a few samples of this study predate the infection). Cell type and time point are not known. The specimen sequenced was PBMCs or a T cell subset sorted from them (not recorded which). The CDR3 region is CASSSGTRNYNEQFF. DNA of the CDR3: TGTGCCAGTAGTTCCGGGACTAGAAACTACAATGAGCAGTTCTTC.